This TCR beta chain emerged from a study of OX40 agonist ivuxolimab in advanced cancers. Overall study: Participants, approximately 83% male, averaged roughly 60 years of age, ranging from roughly 20 to 80.

Trimming left V 3 bases short and J 6 bases short, with 26 bases between. Germline values: CDR1 LNHDA, CDR2 SQIVND (reference sequence). This CDR3 contains 19 residues. Profiling relied on immunoSEQ multiplex PCR, and the TCRdb table lists in-frame clones only, not all of them. The table shows roughly 73,000 clones, with 70% to 90% occurring only once. This sequence joins TRBV19 and TRBJ1-4; D gene unclear. The starting material was CD4+ or CD8+ T cells sorted from blood, obtained in a trial of the OX40 agonist ivuxolimab. This receptor was identified in an adult with an advanced solid tumor such as melanoma, head and neck, liver or kidney cancer. For the CDR3, the DNA is TGTGCCAGTAGTATGAGAGGGCTTCAACCTTCCGTCCCTGATGAAAAACTGTTTTTT. Its protein is CASSMRGLQPSVPDEKLFF.